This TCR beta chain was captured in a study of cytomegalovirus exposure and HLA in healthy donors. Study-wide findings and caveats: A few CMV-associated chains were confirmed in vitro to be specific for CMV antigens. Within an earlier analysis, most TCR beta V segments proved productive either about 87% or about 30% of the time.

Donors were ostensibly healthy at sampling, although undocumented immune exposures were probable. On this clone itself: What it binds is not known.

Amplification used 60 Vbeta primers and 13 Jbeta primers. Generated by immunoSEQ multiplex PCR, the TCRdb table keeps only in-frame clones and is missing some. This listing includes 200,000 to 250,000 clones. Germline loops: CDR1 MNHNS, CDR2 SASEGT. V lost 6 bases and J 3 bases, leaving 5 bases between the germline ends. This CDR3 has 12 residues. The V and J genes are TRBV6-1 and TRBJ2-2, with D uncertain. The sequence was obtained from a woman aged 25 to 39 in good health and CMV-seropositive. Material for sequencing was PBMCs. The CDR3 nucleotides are TGTGCCAGCAGCGAGGACACCGGGGAGCTGTTTTTT. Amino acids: CASSEDTGELFF.